The 8 T cell receptor beta chains below were found in one sample sequenced in a study of T cells in Graves' hyperthyroidism and ophthalmopathy. RNA transcripts served as the template for amplifying TCR beta CDR3 regions. The study used the HTBI primer set for a first-round RT-PCR of the TCR CDR3. TCRdb passed the multiplex PCR reads through MiXCR, listing each CDR3 protein once. The table lists roughly 500,000 distinct CDR3 sequences, 46% of them singletons. Sample: peripheral blood or thyroid tissue (not recorded which). Receptors were obtained from an adult woman with Graves' disease, either hyperthyroidism or ophthalmopathy (not recorded which).

This clonotype was seen repeatedly, ten times or more. The genes are TRBV5-1 and TRBJ2-7; the D gene is possibly TRBD1 (5 bases). The length of the CDR3 is 14 residues. Between the trimmed V and J ends, which lost 2 bases and 3 bases, there was a span of 12 bases. Germline V gene sequence: CDR1 SGHRS, CDR2 YFSETQ. This CDR3 reads CASSLGALGYEQYF. The CDR3, as DNA: TGCGCCAGCAGCTTAGGGGCTCTTGGCTACGAGCAGTACTTC. The full variable domain, rest sourced from reference TRBV5-1 and TRBJ2-7, is KAGVTQTPRYLIKTRGQQVTLSCSPISGHRSVSWYQQTPGQGLQFLFEYFSETQRNKGNFPGRFSGRQFSNSRSEMNVSTLELGDSALYLCASSLGALGYEQYFGPGTRLTVT.

Here the CDR3 reads CATSRQTGTSSGELFF. CDR3 DNA sequence: TGTGCCACCAGCCGTCAAACAGGGACGTCCTCCGGGGAGCTGTTTTTT. The J gene is TRBJ2-2, the V gene TRBV2; a weak D match, TRBD1 (6 bases). The CDR3 is 16 residues long. Germline-derived CDR1 and CDR2 are SNHLY and FYNNEI. Between the trimmed V and J ends, which lost 10 bases and 6 bases, there was a span of 24 bases. The full variable domain, completed using reference TRBV2 and TRBJ2-2, is EPEVTQTPSHQVTQMGQEVILRCVPISNHLYFYWYRQILGQKVEFLVSFYNNEISEKSEIFDDQFSVERPDGSNFTLKIRSTKLEDSAMYFCATSRQTGTSSGELFFGEGSRLTVL.

This chain joins TRBV5-1 and TRBJ1-4, with D unclear. Germline loops: CDR1 SGHRS, CDR2 YFSETQ. CDR3 size: 15 residues. V was trimmed by 2 bases and J by 0 bases, leaving 8 bases between them. The DNA for the CDR3 is TGCGCCAGCAGCTTCGCGACATCAACTAATGAAAAACTGTTTTTT. This translates into CASSFATSTNEKLFF.

The V and J genes are TRBV11-2 and TRBJ2-7; 8 bases align to TRBD1. Germline trimming cut 5 bases from V and 2 bases from J; bases unmatched to any gene: 11. CDR1 and CDR2 (germline): SGHAT, FQNNGV. The CDR3 is 16 residues long. CDR3 sequence (DNA): TGTGCCAGCAGCGTAACCTCCGGGACAGGTACCTACGAGCAGTACTTC. Encoded protein: CASSVTSGTGTYEQYF.

This clonotype has ten or more counts. This rearrangement joins TRBV5-6 to TRBJ1-1, with TRBD1 identical over 7 bases. With V trimmed by 1 base and J by 1 base, 4 bases remained unmatched. Germline loops: CDR1 SGHDT, CDR2 YYEEEE. There are 15 residues in the CDR3. The CDR3 nucleotides read TGTGCCAGCAGCTTGTTCGGGACAGCGAACACTGAAGCTTTCTTT. Translation gives CASSLFGTANTEAFF.

This clonotype was detected only once. This sequence joins TRBV29-1 and TRBJ2-5, with 8 bases that match TRBD1. Germline lookup yields CDR1 SQVTM and CDR2 ANQGSEA. The CDR3 has 13 amino acids. With 8 bases clipped from V and 2 bases from J, the junction kept 7 bases outside the gene matches. The CDR3 coding sequence is TGCAGCTTAAGGACAGGGCTTCAAGAGACCCAGTACTTC. This sequence encodes CSLRTGLQETQYF. The full variable domain, with the rest looked up from reference TRBV29-1 and TRBJ2-5, is SAVISQKPSRDICQRGTSLTIQCQVDSQVTMMFWYRQQPGQSLTLIATANQGSEATYESGFVIDKFPISRPNLTFSTLTVSNMSPEDSSIYLCSLRTGLQETQYFGPGTRLLVL.

The rearrangement uses TRBV25-1 and TRBJ2-1, with 7 bases identical to TRBD1. Trimming cost V 1 base and J 5 bases; bases outside gene matches: 5. Germline CDR1 reads MGHDK; CDR2 reads SYGVNS. The CDR3 is made up of 15 amino acids. DNA for the CDR3: TGTGCCAGCAGTGAATCGACAGGGAGTCACAATGAGCAGTTCTTC. Its translation is CASSESTGSHNEQFF.

This clonotype was seen repeatedly, ten times or more. V gene TRBV7-9 combines with J gene TRBJ2-6; a weak D match, TRBD2 (6 bases). Deletions cut 4 bases from V and 1 base from J, with 8 bases between. Germline lookup yields CDR1 SEHNR and CDR2 FQNEAQ (reference sequence). There are 15 residues in the CDR3. CDR3 nucleotide sequence: TGTGCCAGCAGCTCCGGGGGTTCTGGGGCCAACGTCCTGACTTTC. Amino acid sequence: CASSSGGSGANVLTF.